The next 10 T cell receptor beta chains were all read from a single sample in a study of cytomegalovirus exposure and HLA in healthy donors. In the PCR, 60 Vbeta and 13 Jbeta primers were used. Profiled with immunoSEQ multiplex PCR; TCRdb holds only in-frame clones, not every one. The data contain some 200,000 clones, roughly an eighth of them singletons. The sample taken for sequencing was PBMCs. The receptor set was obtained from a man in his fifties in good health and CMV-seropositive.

The CDR3 DNA follows: TGTGCCTCCAGGGGAGGGGTCTATGGCTACACCTTC. It specifies CASRGGVYGYTF. The chain carries TRBV19 and TRBJ1-2; weak D call: TRBD1 (6 bases). Germline V gives CDR1 LNHDA, CDR2 SQIVND (reference sequence). V was clipped by 11 bases and J by 4 bases, with 14 bases between them. CDR3 length: 12 amino acids.

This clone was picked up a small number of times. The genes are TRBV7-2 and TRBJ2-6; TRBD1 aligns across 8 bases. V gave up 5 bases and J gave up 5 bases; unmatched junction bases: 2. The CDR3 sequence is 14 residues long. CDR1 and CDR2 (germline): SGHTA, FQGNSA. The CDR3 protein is CASSTGGRANVLTF. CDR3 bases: TGTGCCAGCAGCACAGGGGGTAGGGCCAACGTCCTGACTTTC.

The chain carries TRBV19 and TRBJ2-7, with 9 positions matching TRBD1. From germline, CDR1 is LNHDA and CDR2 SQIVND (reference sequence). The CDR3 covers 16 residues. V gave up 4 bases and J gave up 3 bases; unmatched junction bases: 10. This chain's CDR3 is CASSSVTGGHIYEQYF. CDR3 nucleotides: TGTGCCAGTAGTAGCGTTACAGGGGGCCATATCTACGAGCAGTACTTC.

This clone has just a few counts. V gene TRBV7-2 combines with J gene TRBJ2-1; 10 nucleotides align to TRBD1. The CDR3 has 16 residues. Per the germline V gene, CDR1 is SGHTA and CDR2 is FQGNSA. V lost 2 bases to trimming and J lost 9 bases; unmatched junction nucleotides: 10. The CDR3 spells CASSLRRDRGKGEQFF. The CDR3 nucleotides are TGTGCCAGCAGCTTACGACGGGACAGGGGAAAGGGTGAGCAGTTCTTC.

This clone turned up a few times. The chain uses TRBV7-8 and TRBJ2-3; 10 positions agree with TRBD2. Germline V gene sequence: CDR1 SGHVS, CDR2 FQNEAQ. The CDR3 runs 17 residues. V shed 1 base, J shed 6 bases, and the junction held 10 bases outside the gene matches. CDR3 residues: CASSLGLAGFPLDTQYF. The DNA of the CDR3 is TGTGCCAGCAGCTTAGGACTAGCGGGCTTTCCCCTTGATACGCAGTATTTT. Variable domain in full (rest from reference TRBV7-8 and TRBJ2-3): GAGVSQSPRYKVAKRGQDVALRCDPISGHVSLFWYQQALGQGPEFLTYFQNEAQLDKSGLPSDRFFAERPEGSVSTLKIQRTQQEDSAVYLCASSLGLAGFPLDTQYFGPGTRLTVL.

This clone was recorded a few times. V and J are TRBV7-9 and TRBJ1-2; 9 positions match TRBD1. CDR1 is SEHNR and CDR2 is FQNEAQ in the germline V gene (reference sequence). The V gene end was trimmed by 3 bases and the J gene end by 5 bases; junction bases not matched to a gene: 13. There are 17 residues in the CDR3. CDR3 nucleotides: TGTGCCAGCAGCTTGGGCTCGACAGGGGGTCGGGGGTATGGCTACACCTTC. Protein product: CASSLGSTGGRGYGYTF.

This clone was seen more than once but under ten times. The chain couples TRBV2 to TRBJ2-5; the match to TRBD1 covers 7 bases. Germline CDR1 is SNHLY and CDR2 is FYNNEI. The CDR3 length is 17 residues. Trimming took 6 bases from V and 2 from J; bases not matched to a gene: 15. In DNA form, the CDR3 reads TGTGCCAGCAGCGACATGGTCCGGACAGGACCACAAGAGACCCAGTACTTC. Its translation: CASSDMVRTGPQETQYF.

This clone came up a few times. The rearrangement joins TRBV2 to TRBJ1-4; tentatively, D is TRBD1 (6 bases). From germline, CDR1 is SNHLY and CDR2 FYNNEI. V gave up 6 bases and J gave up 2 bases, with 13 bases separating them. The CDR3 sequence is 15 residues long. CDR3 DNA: TGTGCCAGCAGACGTAATACAGGGACTAATGAAAAACTGTTTTTT. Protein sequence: CASRRNTGTNEKLFF.

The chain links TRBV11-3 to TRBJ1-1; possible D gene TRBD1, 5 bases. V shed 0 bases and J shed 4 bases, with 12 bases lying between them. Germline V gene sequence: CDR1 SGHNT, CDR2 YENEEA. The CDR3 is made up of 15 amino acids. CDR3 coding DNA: TGTGCCAGCAGCTTAGATAACGTGGGGGGCACTGAAGCTTTCTTT. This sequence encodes CASSLDNVGGTEAFF.

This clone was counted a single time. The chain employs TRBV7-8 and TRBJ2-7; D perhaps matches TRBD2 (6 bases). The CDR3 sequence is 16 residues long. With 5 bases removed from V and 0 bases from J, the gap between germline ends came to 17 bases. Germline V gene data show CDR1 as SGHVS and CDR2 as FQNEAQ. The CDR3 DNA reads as TGTGCCAGCAGCCGCTTAGCCGCGGGGTTCTCCTACGAGCAGTACGTC. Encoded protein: CASSRLAAGFSYEQYV.